These 7 T cell receptor beta chains originate from one sample sequenced in a study of radiation and T cells in renal cell carcinoma. The protocol was immunoSEQ multiplex PCR, while the TCRdb copy is restricted to in-frame clones and leaves out a portion. The top ten hold approximately 3% of the sample, which has more than 95,000 clones, about four fifths seen once. Regarding time point: baseline pretreatment blood. Treatment: 15 Gy SBRT to primary tumor, nephrectomy 4 weeks later. Source: blood, taken from a patient whose treatment included radiotherapy and nephrectomy. These receptors were collected from a woman in her fifties or sixties with renal cell carcinoma.

V gene TRBV7-9 combines with J gene TRBJ1-3, with a tentative D call TRBD1 (6 bases). Germline assignment: CDR1 SEHNR and CDR2 FQNEAQ (reference sequence). The CDR3 sequence is 14 residues long. Trimming removed 6 bases at V and 8 bases at J, with 17 bases between. In DNA, the CDR3 is TGTGCCAGCAGTCCAGACGGAGGGGGGGACACCATATATTTT. Its protein product is CASSPDGGGDTIYF.

This clone was counted once. This rearrangement joins TRBV18 to TRBJ2-6; the D gene is possibly TRBD2 (5 bases). The CDR3 has 20 amino acids. Trimming took off 6 bases at V and 3 bases at J, with 27 bases between the two ends. Looked up from germline, CDR1 is KGHSH and CDR2 is LQKENI. The CDR3 loop reads CASSWKTGTDPAGGANVLTF. Written as DNA, the CDR3 is TGTGCCAGCTCCTGGAAAACTGGAACTGACCCCGCGGGTGGGGCCAACGTCCTGACTTTC.

The rearrangement joins TRBV5-5 to TRBJ1-5; D gene uncertain. The germline V and J ends were trimmed by 0 bases and 3 bases, with 13 bases remaining between them. CDR3 length equals 16 residues. The germline CDR1 and CDR2 sequences are SGHKS and YYEKEE (reference sequence). The CDR3 spells CASSLGAGTVNQPQHF. CDR3 coding DNA: TGTGCCAGCAGCTTGGGGGCCGGCACCGTCAATCAGCCCCAGCATTTT.

CDR3 DNA: TGTGCCATCAGTGAGTGGGGGACAGGGAATTCACCCCTCCACTTT. It specifies CAISEWGTGNSPLHF. The chain is built from TRBV10-3 and TRBJ1-6; 9 nucleotides match TRBD1. The V and J ends lost 1 base and 7 bases, in that order; junction bases with no gene match: 2. This CDR3 region has 15 residues. The germline V gene has CDR1 ENHRY and CDR2 SYGVKD.

This chain uses TRBV6-1 with TRBJ1-5; D is ambiguous. The CDR3 has 14 amino acids. From germline, CDR1 is MNHNS and CDR2 SASEGT. Between the trimmed V and J ends, which lost 2 bases and 3 bases, there was a span of 8 bases. CDR3 in amino acids: CASSETQDNQPQHF. The CDR3 DNA sequence: TGTGCCAGCAGTGAAACACAAGACAATCAGCCCCAGCATTTT.

The chain combines TRBV27 with TRBJ1-5; 9 bases match TRBD1. From germline, CDR1 is MNHEY and CDR2 SMNVEV (reference sequence). V lost 6 bases and J lost 5; bases outside the gene matches: 5. This CDR3 is built from 14 residues. The CDR3 loop is CASSRQGVHQPQHF. DNA of the CDR3: TGTGCCAGCAGCCGACAGGGGGTTCATCAGCCCCAGCATTTT.

This clone was recorded only once. V is TRBV28 and J is TRBJ2-3, with 8 bases identical to TRBD1. The V and J ends lost 5 bases and 2 bases, in that order; junction bases with no gene match: 6. Germline V lookup: CDR1 MDHEN, CDR2 SYDVKM. There are 15 residues in the CDR3. Here the CDR3 DNA reads TGTGCCAGCAGTCCGGGACAGGCCTACACAGATACGCAGTATTTT. Amino acids: CASSPGQAYTDTQYF.